This T cell receptor beta chain was recovered during a study of T cell responses to AZD1222 COVID-19 vaccine. There are 14 residues in the CDR3. Per the germline V gene, CDR1 is MNHNY and CDR2 is SVGAGI (reference sequence). The V and J ends lost 5 bases and 5 bases respectively, with 16 bases between them. TCRdb's copy holds only in-frame clones and misses some; the assay was immunoSEQ multiplex PCR. The data contain about 69,000 clones, less than 90% of them seen just once; the ten biggest clones take up about 23%. Note on this clone: Its antigen is still unknown.

Study-wide findings and caveats: Just five to seven AZD1222 recipients tested seropositive at baseline.

V usage is TRBV6-6 and J usage is TRBJ2-7; possible D gene TRBD1, 6 bases. Sequenced material: peripheral blood, taken 28 days after the second AZD1222 dose. The TCR sequence derives from an adult who received the AZD1222 COVID-19 vaccine. As DNA, the CDR3 is TGTGCCAGCAGTCCGTTCCAGGGGACCAACGAGCAGTACTTC. Translating it yields CASSPFQGTNEQYF.